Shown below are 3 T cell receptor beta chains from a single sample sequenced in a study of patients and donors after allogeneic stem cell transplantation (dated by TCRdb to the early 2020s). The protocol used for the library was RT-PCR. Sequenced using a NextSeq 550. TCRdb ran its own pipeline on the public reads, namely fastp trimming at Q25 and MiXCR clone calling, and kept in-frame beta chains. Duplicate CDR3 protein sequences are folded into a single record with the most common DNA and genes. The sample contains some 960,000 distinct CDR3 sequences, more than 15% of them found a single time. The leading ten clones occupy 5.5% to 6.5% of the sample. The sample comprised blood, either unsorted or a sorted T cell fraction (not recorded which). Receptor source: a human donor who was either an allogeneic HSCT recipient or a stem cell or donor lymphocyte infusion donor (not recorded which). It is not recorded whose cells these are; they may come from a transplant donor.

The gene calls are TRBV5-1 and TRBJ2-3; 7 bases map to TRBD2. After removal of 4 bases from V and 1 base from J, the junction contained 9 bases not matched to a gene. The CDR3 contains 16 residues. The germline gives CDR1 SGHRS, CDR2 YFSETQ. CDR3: CASSQGLTSGTDTQYF. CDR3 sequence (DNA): TGCGCCAGCAGCCAGGGCCTCACTAGCGGCACAGATACGCAGTATTTT. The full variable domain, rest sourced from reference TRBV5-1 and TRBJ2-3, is KAGVTQTPRYLIKTRGQQVTLSCSPISGHRSVSWYQQTPGQGLQFLFEYFSETQRNKGNFPGRFSGRQFSNSRSEMNVSTLELGDSALYLCASSQGLTSGTDTQYFGPGTRLTVL.

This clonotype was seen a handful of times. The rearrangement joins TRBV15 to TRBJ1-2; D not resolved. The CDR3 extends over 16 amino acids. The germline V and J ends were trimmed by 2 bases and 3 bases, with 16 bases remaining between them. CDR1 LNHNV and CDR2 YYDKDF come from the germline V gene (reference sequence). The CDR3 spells CATSRKDVGSYYGYTF. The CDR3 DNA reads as TGTGCCACCAGCAGAAAGGACGTAGGCTCTTACTATGGCTACACCTTC. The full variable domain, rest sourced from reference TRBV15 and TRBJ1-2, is DAMVIQNPRYQVTQFGKPVTLSCSQTLNHNVMYWYQQKSSQAPKLLFHYYDKDFNNEADTPDNFQSRRPNTSFCFLDIRSPGLGDTAMYLCATSRKDVGSYYGYTFGSGTRLTVV.

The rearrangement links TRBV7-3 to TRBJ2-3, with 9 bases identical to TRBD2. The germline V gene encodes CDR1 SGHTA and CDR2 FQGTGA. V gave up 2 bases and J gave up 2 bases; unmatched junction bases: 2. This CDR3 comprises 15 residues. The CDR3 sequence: CASSLASGNTDTQYF. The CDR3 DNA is TGTGCCAGCAGCTTAGCTAGCGGGAACACAGATACGCAGTATTTT.